The subject of this entry is one TCR beta chain. Its antigen has not been determined. One base away there is no much larger clone; base qualities are not given. Library generation was performed with the immunoSEQ multiplex PCR assay. For the multiplex PCR, a mixture combining 60 forward primers for TCR Vbeta segments and 13 reverse primers for TCR Jbeta segments was used. The CDR3 region of rearranged TCR beta genes was amplified from genomic DNA with a multiplex PCR assay. Amplified TCR beta libraries were sequenced as 87-base-pair reads on the Illumina HiSeq System. The original methods were these. A later analysis tallied tens of millions of unique TCR beta chains across the 666 repertoires, and about 12 million of those chains were shared by two or more donors. Raw reads were error-corrected and collapsed into unique sequences by a nearest-neighbor algorithm in which closely related sequences were merged to remove PCR and sequencing errors. To assign V, D and J gene segments, CDR3 sequences were aligned to IMGT reference sequences. For a sequence to be retained, a match of at least six nucleotides to both a V gene segment and a J gene segment was required. A rearrangement counted as productive if the CDR3 had no stop codons and remained in frame with V and J, and every other rearrangement counted as non-productive. CDR3 was defined by IMGT convention, running from the second conserved V-encoded cysteine to the conserved J-encoded phenylalanine. The earlier analysis of some 550 of the donors excluded any sequence lacking an unambiguous match to a single V gene segment. An earlier analysis of over 450 of the donors classified V segments as functional when productive rearrangements were above 56.7% and as segregating when the standard deviation between donors was above 5%. To diagnose cytomegalovirus status from the catalog of TCR beta chain sequences, a statistical classification framework was built. In a later analysis, TCR nucleotide sequences were compared against IMGT/GENE-DB human TR gene sequences so that V and J genes could be assigned. Using the TCRdist pipeline, a later analysis assigned CDR3 sequences along with most-parsimonious VDJ recombination scenarios. In a later analysis, every TCR beta chain was defined by the combination of its CDR3 amino acid sequence and its V-gene family, and reads without a unique V-gene family were dropped. As a way to deal with suspected cross-contamination and a sequencing artifact, a later analysis dropped 500 to 700 nucleotide sequences that were highly shared and had low generation probability. For each public chain, a later analysis derived a clonal expansion index from normalized ranks of inferred template counts within each repertoire. In a later analysis, generation probabilities were computed using a VDJ recombination model fitted to out-of-frame rearrangements, and the results were checked against IGoR. In a later analysis, TCR-TCR, TCR-HLA and TCR-CMV co-occurrence was scored with hypergeometric tests, and a repertoire-size bias correction was applied to TCR pairs. False discovery rates were estimated in a later analysis by permuting HLA or CMV assignments 20 times. In a later analysis, co-occurring TCRs were grouped with DBSCAN, and TCRdist sequence similarity was added when clustering was performed within HLA-allele-positive subsets. Co-occurrence clustering excluded repertoires with fewer than 30,000 or more than 120,000 public chains, plus five with anomalous nucleotide sharing. This is the immuneACCESS table as TCRdb keeps it, with only in-frame sequences that have V and J called. A part of the clones is gone; compared with another copy, unresolved V genes explain less than half, and the rest is unexplained. V, J and clone size are those of that table, while D and trimming were read from the DNA. The sample contains about 130,000 clones, 73% of them found a single time. Clones ranked in the top ten supply around 4.8% of the sample.

This entry comes from a study of cytomegalovirus exposure and HLA in healthy donors (TCRdb year 2017). About the investigation overall: According to an earlier analysis of 587 of the donors, 200 million or so T cells yielded roughly 110 million unique TCR beta sequences and about 300 Gb of sequence data. In a later analysis, previously published TCR beta repertoires from fewer than 750 donors were re-analyzed and high-resolution HLA genotyping was added so that TCR occurrence patterns could be studied. To decide whether each TCR beta V gene segment behaved as functional or pseudogenic, an earlier analysis of several hundred of the donors relied on high-throughput TCR beta sequencing. Alongside the repertoire data, information on donor age, sex, ethnicity and CMV serostatus was compiled. The number of typed donors differed by locus: about 620-640 for A, B, C, DRB1 and DQB1; 522 for DQA1; approximately 600 for DPA1; and roughly 450 for DPB1. Roughly 300 gigabases of sequencing data and 70 million to 100 million unique TCR sequences made up an early release that covered 500 to 650 HLA-typed donors. On average, 235,054 unique TCR beta nucleotide sequences were sequenced per donor among a few hundred genotyped donors of the cohort, with roughly 18% of those sequences being non-productive. Class I and class II HLA loci were covered by the typing at four-digit resolution. The study aimed to test whether signatures of past pathogen exposure could be identified by cataloging public T cell receptors. In addition to the first cohort of roughly 700 subjects, a separate validation cohort of about 120 different subjects was used. Genome-wide SNP genotypes for about three fifths of the roughly 670 donors were used in a later genetic analysis, which treated that subset as a discovery cohort. The study used immunosequencing to profile the T cell repertoires of 670 or so subjects and linked those repertoires to cytomegalovirus serostatus. All discovery cohort repertoires had been generated using a single sequencing platform. Rather than using new phenotypic data, the later analysis identified candidate immune exposures from TCR beta sequences and from how often those sequences occurred across donors. High-throughput TCR immunosequencing, statistical association of individual TCRs with disease status, and machine learning were combined to predict cytomegalovirus infection status. Of the roughly 400 genotyped donors, 65% to 90% were placed in the genetic ancestry cluster associated with self-reported Caucasian donors. Because of strong linkage in the cohort, roughly five DR-DQ haplotypes were treated as single units for association and clustering.

The cohort was made up of under 800 healthy bone marrow donors. Cohort members were all nominally healthy when sampled, although unrecorded immune exposures were likely present. The donor tested CMV seropositive, placing the donor among the approximately 290 seropositive members of the cohort. Every donor gave a peripheral blood sample, and the peripheral blood mononuclear cells from that sample were used for TCR beta sequencing. The Qiagen DNeasy Blood Extraction Kit was used to extract genomic DNA from the blood cell samples. The study at large found these results: At a false discovery rate of 0.05, a later analysis linked some 18,000 TCR beta sequences to specific HLA alleles. This cohort had only TCR beta chains sequenced, and the lack of alpha or paired-chain data limited which features could be detected. Three of the identified cytomegalovirus-associated TCR beta chains were confirmed in vitro to be specific for cytomegalovirus antigens. A total of 150 or so TCR beta chains were listed by the study as associated with cytomegalovirus. The classifier was reported to diagnose cytomegalovirus status with high specificity and sensitivity in both the original and validation cohorts. Because the 87-base-pair reads could not distinguish some IMGT-functional V segments, including TRBV6-2 and TRBV6-3, those segments were excluded. Across donors, most TCR sequences were observed very rarely, whereas some public TCRs were present in many individuals. In a later analysis, HLA-associated TCR beta chains showed more clonal expansion and lower generation probabilities than non-associated chains that were equally common. The presence/absence analyses assumed that sequencing depth was roughly uniform across donors, and that assumption may not be true. The earlier analysis of 587 of the donors excluded fewer than 20 rarely observed V segments, including chromosome 9 orphons, because counts were too low. A further reported finding was that TCR beta sequences accurately predicted the HLA-A and HLA-B alleles for most subjects in the first cohort. According to a later analysis, parvovirus B19, influenza, CMV and Epstein-Barr virus appeared linked to several top co-occurrence clusters. Immune exposure information for the cohort was limited to CMV serostatus. According to a later analysis, most CMV-associated TCR beta chains appeared to be HLA-restricted, and the HLA associations seemed to be driven largely by CMV exposure. In an earlier analysis of about 550 of the donors, most TCR beta V segments were observed in productive rearrangements about 90% or about 30% of the time, broadly matching IMGT annotations. Strong co-occurrence of HLA alleles, especially DR and DQ, made assigning TCR associations to individual alleles difficult. In a later analysis, TCR association rates were found to vary across HLA loci, with the most associated TCRs seen for DRB1 alleles and the fewest for HLA-C alleles. In a later genetic analysis, a missense DCLRE1C variant was associated with V-gene and J-gene trimming of TCR beta chains, and the association was replicated in an independent cohort. Because HLA typing was missing for some donors at each locus, association tests included only the typed subset. A cluster of highly shared sequence variants was judged likely to be a technical artifact of the sequencing pipeline. It was suggested by the authors that the approach could potentially be generalized to other disease states and immunological phenotypes. Correlated functional status among segregating V segments might be attributable to linkage disequilibrium, but an unknown experimental factor could not be ruled out. A later genetic analysis reported fewer N-insertions in productive TCRs among donors in an Asian-associated ancestry cluster than the roughly 690-donor mean.

From the cysteine through the phenylalanine, the CDR3 covers 19 amino acids. Just the 57-base CDR3 DNA is kept, in frame starting at base 1. Trimming removed 0 bases from V and 1 base from J; the gene matches leave 10 bases unexplained. This TCR derives from a man aged 55-75 years in good health and CMV-seropositive. Sequencing was carried out using PBMCs. The sequence links TRBV23-1 to TRBJ1-5, with TRBD1 identical over 9 junction bases. TRBV23-1 belongs to the ORF category, with a function that is uncertain. In nucleotides, the sequence is TGCGCCAGCAGTCAATCTTCGGACAGGGGTGAAGAAAGCAATCAGCCCCAGCATTTT. Its translation is CASSQSSDRGEESNQPQHF.